This T cell receptor beta chain was retrieved from a study of blood T cells in healthy people across ages. The sample holds a few counts of this clonotype. A J-beta primer mix and a sample-barcoded 5' primer were used in a second PCR of roughly 6 to 12 cycles. TCRdb fed the 5' RACE reads into MiXCR, producing one record per CDR3 protein. Of some 1,800,000 distinct CDR3 sequences in the sample, 39% were seen once. This clonotype was obtained from a human donor in good health. Sequenced input: blood.

Here the CDR3 DNA reads TGCAGTGCTCACGACAGGGGCACCTACGAGCAGTACTTC. It codes for CSAHDRGTYEQYF. The gene calls are TRBV20-1 and TRBJ2-7; 8 bases fit TRBD1. Trimming took 5 bases from V and 2 from J; bases not matched to a gene: 5. The CDR3 sequence is 13 residues long. Germline loops: CDR1 DFQATT, CDR2 SNEGSKA (reference sequence).